A single sample is the source of the 2 T cell receptor beta chains below, sequenced in a study of blood T cell repertoires in COVID-19. The method was immunoSEQ multiplex PCR; TCRdb's version includes in-frame clones alone and lacks a portion of them. Among some 260,000 clones listed, 70% to 90% were seen once. Material for sequencing was peripheral blood. All receptors come from a woman in her 40s who had recovered from COVID-19.

J is TRBJ2-7 and V is TRBV15; the D gene is possibly TRBD2 (6 bases). The CDR3 spans 14 residues. Germline V gene data show CDR1 as LNHNV and CDR2 as YYDKDF (reference sequence). V shed 0 bases and J shed 0 bases, with 6 bases lying between them. CDR3 sequence reads: CATSREDYSYEQYF. CDR3 DNA: TGTGCCACCAGCAGAGAGGACTACTCCTACGAGCAGTACTTC.

The rearrangement links TRBV28 to TRBJ2-1, with 8 bases lining up with TRBD2. There are 16 residues in the CDR3. Germline assignment: CDR1 MDHEN and CDR2 SYDVKM. V lost 3 bases, J lost 7 bases, and 11 bases stayed unmatched. In DNA form, the CDR3 reads TGTGCCAGCAGTTTTGTTGGGCGGGGGGCACGAAATGAGCAGTTCTTC. Encoded protein: CASSFVGRGARNEQFF.